The 16 T cell receptor beta chains presented below share a single source sample, sequenced in a study of blood T cell repertoires in COVID-19. Produced via immunoSEQ multiplex PCR; TCRdb's table is partial and in-frame only. The sample consists of about 140,000 clones, about nine tenths of them appearing once. Sequencing input: PBMCs or T cells enriched from blood (not recorded which). Every receptor here comes from a man aged 55 to 69 who had recovered from COVID-19.

The J gene is TRBJ1-2, the V gene TRBV5-1; TRBD1 might be the D (6 bases). Germline V gene sequence: CDR1 SGHRS, CDR2 YFSETQ. There are 13 residues in the CDR3. Trimming cost V 2 bases and J 9 bases, with 14 bases left between them. Here the CDR3 reads CASSLQGGTSYTF. CDR3 nucleotides: TGCGCCAGCAGCTTACAGGGTGGGACAAGCTACACCTTC.

The chain carries TRBV10-3 and TRBJ2-3, with D perhaps TRBD2 (5 bases). The CDR3 is 14 residues long. The germline CDR1 and CDR2 sequences are ENHRY and SYGVKD. V was cut by 10 bases and J by 0 bases, with 14 bases left in between. The CDR3 DNA reads TGTGCCAACGCCTTGACGGGGAGCACAGATACGCAGTATTTT. Translation gives CANALTGSTDTQYF.

The chain is built from TRBV7-9 and TRBJ2-5; D not resolved. V was shortened by 2 bases and J by 4 bases, with 14 bases between the two germline ends. CDR1 is SEHNR, CDR2 FQNEAQ, per germline (reference sequence). This CDR3 comprises 15 residues. The CDR3 DNA reads TGTGCCAGCAGCTTACTGAGAAGGTCAGGAGAGACCCAGTACTTC. Translation gives CASSLLRRSGETQYF. Complete variable domain (other parts from reference TRBV7-9 and TRBJ2-5): DTGVSQNPRHKITKRGQNVTFRCDPISEHNRLYWYRQTLGQGPEFLTYFQNEAQLEKSRLLSDRFSAERPKGSFSTLEIQRTEQGDSAMYLCASSLLRRSGETQYFGPGTRLLVL.

The chain recombines TRBV4-2 with TRBJ1-2; a possible D gene is TRBD1 (5 bases). The length of the CDR3 is 16 residues. Germline V lookup: CDR1 LGHNA, CDR2 YNFKEQ. V was trimmed by 0 bases and J by 4 bases, leaving 15 bases between them. The CDR3 here is CASSQDFDRGFYGYTF. The CDR3 nucleotides read TGTGCCAGCAGCCAAGATTTTGATAGGGGTTTCTATGGCTACACCTTC.

The rearrangement links TRBV12-3 or TRBV12-4 to TRBJ1-5; D call uncertain. The germline V and J ends were trimmed by 2 bases and 5 bases, with 7 bases remaining between them. The CDR3 contains 13 residues. In DNA, the CDR3 is TGTGCCAGCAGTTTAACAGAATATCAGCCCCAGCATTTT. Amino acids: CASSLTEYQPQHF.

This chain links TRBV7-9 with TRBJ1-1; no firm D call. This CDR3 has 14 amino acids. From germline, CDR1 is SEHNR and CDR2 FQNEAQ (reference sequence). V lost 1 base, J lost 2 bases, and 8 bases lay in between. The CDR3: CASSLGGGNTEAFF. CDR3 nucleotide sequence: TGTGCCAGCAGCTTAGGAGGAGGTAACACTGAAGCTTTCTTT.

This clone has more than one count but fewer than ten. This rearrangement joins TRBV20-1 to TRBJ1-5; 7 nucleotides match TRBD1. The CDR3 extends over 14 amino acids. The V gene's germline CDR1 is DFQATT and CDR2 SNEGSKA (reference sequence). V dropped 3 bases and J dropped 6; count of bases not matched to a gene: 8. CDR3 DNA sequence: TGCAGTGCTAGTCAGGGGGGAAACGGTCAGCCCCAGCATTTT. It translates to CSASQGGNGQPQHF.

The V and J genes are TRBV6-1 and TRBJ2-4; D not resolved. The CDR3 spans 14 residues. Germline V lookup: CDR1 MNHNS, CDR2 SASEGT. V shed 3 bases and J shed 3 bases, with 9 bases lying between them. CDR3 loop: CASSDSNSKNIQYF. The CDR3 DNA reads TGTGCCAGCAGTGATAGTAATAGCAAAAACATTCAGTACTTC.

In this sample, this clone turned up a few times. The rearrangement joins TRBV5-1 to TRBJ1-3; perhaps TRBD1 as D (6 bases). The V end lost 4 bases, the J end lost 1 base, and 15 bases lay between the germline ends. CDR3 length: 16 amino acids. Per germline, CDR1 SGHRS and CDR2 YFSETQ. CDR3 in amino acids: CASSLDGTGSGNTIYF. DNA of the CDR3: TGCGCCAGCAGCCTTGATGGTACAGGGTCTGGAAACACCATATATTTT.

The V gene is TRBV6-1, the J gene TRBJ1-6, with D tentatively TRBD1 (5 bases). This CDR3 contains 15 residues. Germline loops: CDR1 MNHNS, CDR2 SASEGT. Trimming stripped 2 bases from V and 9 bases from J, with 14 bases between. The CDR3 DNA sequence: TGTGCCAGCAGTGAACAGGGCTTCGGAAGTTCACCCCTCCACTTT. As protein: CASSEQGFGSSPLHF.

The CDR3 region is CASSLGGPGRYEKLFF. As DNA, the CDR3 is TGCGCCAGCAGCCTGGGGGGGCCAGGGCGTTATGAAAAACTGTTTTTT. This chain uses TRBV4-1 with TRBJ1-4; D is perhaps TRBD1 (6 bases). Between the trimmed V and J ends, which lost 4 bases and 6 bases, there was a span of 18 bases. From germline, CDR1 is MGHRA and CDR2 YSYEKL. The CDR3 loop spans 16 amino acids.

V usage is TRBV4-1 and J usage is TRBJ2-3; 10 nucleotides agree with TRBD2. The length of the CDR3 is 15 residues. Germline-derived CDR1 and CDR2 are MGHRA and YSYEKL. Trimming took 5 bases from V and 1 from J; bases not matched to a gene: 3. In DNA form, the CDR3 reads TGCGCCAGCAGCACCGGACTAGCGGGCACAGATACGCAGTATTTT. Translating gives CASSTGLAGTDTQYF.

J is TRBJ1-1 and V is TRBV7-9; TRBD1 agrees at 8 bases. The CDR3 extends over 15 amino acids. V was clipped by 5 bases and J by 4 bases; unmatched bases: 9. From germline, CDR1 is SEHNR and CDR2 FQNEAQ (reference sequence). CDR3 residues: CASSLPTGVSTEAFF. The CDR3 nucleotides read TGTGCCAGCAGCCTCCCGACAGGGGTATCCACTGAAGCTTTCTTT.

The chain carries TRBV28 and TRBJ1-5; possible D gene TRBD1, 5 bases. Trimming took 5 bases from V and 5 from J, leaving 13 bases between them. Looked up from germline, CDR1 is MDHEN and CDR2 is SYDVKM. This CDR3 spans 14 amino acids. The CDR3 DNA follows: TGTGCCAGCAGTAGAACCGGGGGGTATCAGCCCCAGCATTTT. It specifies CASSRTGGYQPQHF.

The chain's CDR3 is CASSLTGGRNEQYF. CDR3 nucleotide sequence: TGTGCCAGCAGTCTTACAGGGGGCAGGAACGAGCAGTACTTC. The gene calls are TRBV3-1 (or the pseudogene TRBV3-2) and TRBJ2-7, with 9 bases identical to TRBD1. Germline V CDR1 and CDR2: LGHDT, YNNKEL (reference sequence). V shed 6 bases and J 5 bases; nucleotides not matched to a gene: 8. The CDR3 loop spans 14 amino acids.

This clone was detected only once. This chain joins TRBV9 and TRBJ2-7; D might be TRBD2 (6 bases). The CDR3 has 14 amino acids. Looked up from germline, CDR1 is SGDLS and CDR2 is YYNGEE. V lost 4 bases, J lost 2 bases, and 13 bases lay in between. For the CDR3, the DNA is TGTGCCAGCAGCTCCACCGGGACTGCCTACGAGCAGTACTTC. Translated: CASSSTGTAYEQYF.